This TCR beta chain stems from a study of cytomegalovirus exposure and HLA in healthy donors. Overall study findings and caveats: A later analysis reportedly found that, within productive TCRs, an Asian-associated ancestry cluster had fewer N-insertions than the mean observed across the approximately 660 donors.

As regards this clone: Its antigen is still unknown. The sample carries other DNA sequences with the same CDR3.

60 Vbeta and 13 Jbeta primers were used in PCR. The repertoire was sequenced with immunoSEQ multiplex PCR; TCRdb's copy has only in-frame clones and lacks some. This table holds around 160,000 clones, roughly 79% found once. The sequence was collected from a man aged 50 to 60 in good health and CMV-seropositive. Sequencing was done on a sample of PBMCs.

CDR3 in amino acids: CASRPSGGTGELFF. The CDR3 region has the DNA TGCGCCAGCCGACCTTCGGGTGGCACCGGGGAGCTGTTTTTT. The chain joins TRBV4-1 to TRBJ2-2, with D hard to call. The V gene lost 8 bases and the J gene lost 4 bases, with 14 bases spanning the gap. The V gene's germline CDR1 is MGHRA and CDR2 YSYEKL. This CDR3 is 14 amino acids long.